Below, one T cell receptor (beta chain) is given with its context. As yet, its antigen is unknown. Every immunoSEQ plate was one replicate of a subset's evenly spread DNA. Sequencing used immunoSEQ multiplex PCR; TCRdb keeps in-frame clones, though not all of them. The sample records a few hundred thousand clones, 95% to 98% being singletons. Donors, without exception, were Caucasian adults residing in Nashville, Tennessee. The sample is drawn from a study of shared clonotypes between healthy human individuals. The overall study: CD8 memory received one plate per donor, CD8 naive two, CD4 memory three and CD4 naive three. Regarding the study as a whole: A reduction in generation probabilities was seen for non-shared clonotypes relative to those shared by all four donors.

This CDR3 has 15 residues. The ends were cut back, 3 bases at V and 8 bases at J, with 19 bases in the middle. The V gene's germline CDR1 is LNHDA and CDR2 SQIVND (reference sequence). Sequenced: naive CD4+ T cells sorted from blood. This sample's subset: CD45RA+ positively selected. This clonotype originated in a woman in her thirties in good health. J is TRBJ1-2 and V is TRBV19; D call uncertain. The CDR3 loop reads CASSIRSYRHRGYTF. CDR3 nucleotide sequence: TGTGCCAGTAGTATTAGGAGTTACCGACACCGGGGCTACACCTTC.